The 17 T cell receptor beta chains below were found in one sample sequenced in a study of cytomegalovirus exposure and HLA in healthy donors. The PCR ran on 60 Vbeta and 13 Jbeta primers. Some clones are missing from TCRdb's copy, which holds only in-frame ones; the method was immunoSEQ multiplex PCR. The sample shows some 150,000 clones, less than 80% of them seen only once. The sequencing sample was made of PBMCs. Receptor source: a man in his forties or fifties in good health and CMV-seronegative.

The gene calls are TRBV4-1 and TRBJ2-7; D is possibly TRBD2 (5 bases). V was trimmed by 1 base and J by 0 bases, leaving 16 bases between them. CDR1 and CDR2 (germline): MGHRA, YSYEKL. The length of the CDR3 is 17 residues. This CDR3 reads CASSQGPPGSSSYEQYF. The CDR3 DNA is TGCGCCAGCAGCCAAGGACCCCCGGGAAGTAGCTCCTACGAGCAGTACTTC.

The rearrangement links TRBV5-4 to TRBJ2-1, with D perhaps matching TRBD2 (6 bases). V lost 2 bases, J lost 0 bases, and 12 bases lay in between. The CDR3 is made up of 16 amino acids. Germline V CDR1 and CDR2: SGHNT, YYREEE (reference sequence). The CDR3 sequence is CASSLPRGFSYNEQFF. The DNA for the CDR3 is TGTGCCAGCAGCTTACCCCGGGGGTTCTCCTACAATGAGCAGTTCTTC.

The V and J genes are TRBV12-5 and TRBJ1-6; the match to TRBD1 covers 9 bases. Germline lookup yields CDR1 LGHNT and CDR2 FRNRAP. The CDR3 loop spans 15 amino acids. V was pared by 2 bases and J by 10 bases, with 6 bases of the junction left unmatched. CDR3 nucleotide sequence: TGTGCTAGTGGTTTGCCCCCGGGACAGGGATCACCCCTCCACTTT. Its protein product is CASGLPPGQGSPLHF.

The V gene is TRBV6-5, the J gene TRBJ2-1; possible D gene TRBD2, 6 bases. CDR3 length: 14 amino acids. Trimming pared 2 bases from V and 6 bases from J, leaving 11 bases between. The germline CDR1 and CDR2 sequences are MNHEY and SVGAGI. Written as DNA, the CDR3 is TGTGCCAGCAGTTACGGCCAGCGGGTCAATGAGCAGTTCTTC. It specifies CASSYGQRVNEQFF.

The chain joins TRBV28 to TRBJ1-2; 7 positions match TRBD1. The CDR3 spans 15 residues. J was trimmed by 4 bases and V by 3 bases; bases with no gene match: 8. The germline gives CDR1 MDHEN, CDR2 SYDVKM. The CDR3 sequence: CASSLSTGAFYGYTF. Written as DNA, the CDR3 is TGTGCCAGCAGTTTGAGCACAGGGGCCTTCTATGGCTACACCTTC.

This clone was observed once. The chain joins TRBV4-2 to TRBJ2-6, with 9 bases fitting TRBD1. The length of the CDR3 is 16 residues. V was clipped by 1 base and J by 5 bases; unmatched bases: 3. Per the germline V gene, CDR1 is LGHNA and CDR2 is YNFKEQ. The CDR3 DNA is TGTGCCAGCAGCCAAGCAGGACAGGGGAGGGCCAACGTCCTGACTTTC. It yields the protein CASSQAGQGRANVLTF.

The sample holds a few counts of this clone. The chain is built from TRBV4-1 and TRBJ1-5, with a weak D call TRBD1 (5 bases). Trimming stripped 4 bases from V and 7 bases from J, with 20 bases between. Germline CDR1 and CDR2: MGHRA and YSYEKL. This CDR3 is 16 amino acids long. The CDR3, as DNA: TGCGCCAGCAGCCGGGGAGGGACTGAGGGTCACCAGCCCCAGCATTTT. As protein: CASSRGGTEGHQPQHF.

V usage is TRBV5-1 and J usage is TRBJ2-7; 7 nucleotides match TRBD1. This CDR3 has 14 residues. Germline V gene sequence: CDR1 SGHRS, CDR2 YFSETQ. V dropped 6 bases and J dropped 7; count of bases not matched to a gene: 13. The CDR3 sequence is CASNPGQGVWEQYF. The CDR3 nucleotides read TGCGCCAGCAACCCTGGTCAGGGGGTGTGGGAGCAGTACTTC.

The rearrangement uses TRBV19 and TRBJ2-2; 7 positions agree with TRBD1. The germline CDR1 and CDR2 sequences are LNHDA and SQIVND (reference sequence). The V gene end was trimmed by 5 bases and the J gene end by 4 bases; junction bases not matched to a gene: 4. The length of the CDR3 is 14 residues. The CDR3 sequence is CASSPPGGTGELFF. The CDR3 DNA follows: TGTGCCAGTAGTCCTCCAGGGGGCACCGGGGAGCTGTTTTTT.

The chain combines TRBV29-1 with TRBJ2-7; 7 bases match TRBD2. Per germline, CDR1 SQVTM and CDR2 ANQGSEA. V gave up 7 bases and J gave up 6 bases; unmatched junction bases: 12. The CDR3 is 13 amino acids. The CDR3 loop reads CSGSPSGGGEQYF. Here the CDR3 DNA reads TGCAGCGGATCCCCGAGTGGGGGGGGCGAGCAGTACTTC.

The V and J genes are TRBV27 and TRBJ1-2, with 7 bases that match TRBD1. The ends lost 5 bases at V and 3 bases at J; junction bases unmatched: 6. CDR1 and CDR2 (germline): MNHEY, SMNVEV (reference sequence). The CDR3 extends over 14 amino acids. The CDR3 is CASSRQDRDYGYTF. CDR3 DNA: TGTGCCAGCAGTCGCCAAGACAGGGACTATGGCTACACCTTC.

This clone was detected only a few times. The CDR3 DNA sequence: TGTGCCAGTAATCGTTGGAGCGGGCTTAGCACAGATACGCAGTATTTT. Protein sequence: CASNRWSGLSTDTQYF. This rearrangement joins TRBV19 to TRBJ2-3; D is perhaps TRBD2 (6 bases). The length of the CDR3 is 16 residues. V dropped 7 bases and J dropped 0 bases, with 17 bases sitting between them. CDR1 LNHDA and CDR2 SQIVND come from the germline V gene (reference sequence).

V gene TRBV11-2 combines with J gene TRBJ2-7; TRBD1 matches at 9 bases. The CDR3 is 18 amino acids. Per the germline V gene, CDR1 is SGHAT and CDR2 is FQNNGV. The junction had 11 bases not matched to a gene; V was cut back by 0 bases and J by 2 bases. The CDR3 reads CASSLDGTGTTIPYEQYF. The CDR3 bases are TGTGCCAGCAGCTTAGATGGGACAGGGACAACAATTCCCTACGAGCAGTACTTC.

The chain links TRBV7-9 to TRBJ2-5; TRBD1 matches at 9 bases. Germline lookup yields CDR1 SEHNR and CDR2 FQNEAQ (reference sequence). V was pared by 6 bases and J by 5 bases, with 4 bases of the junction left unmatched. The CDR3 has 13 amino acids. CDR3: CASRQGARETQYF. The CDR3 DNA sequence: TGTGCCAGCAGACAGGGGGCGCGGGAGACCCAGTACTTC. Full variable domain (outside the CDR3, taken from reference TRBV7-9 and TRBJ2-5): DTGVSQNPRHKITKRGQNVTFRCDPISEHNRLYWYRQTLGQGPEFLTYFQNEAQLEKSRLLSDRFSAERPKGSFSTLEIQRTEQGDSAMYLCASRQGARETQYFGPGTRLLVL.

This clone was seen a few times. The V call is TRBV19, the J call TRBJ1-1, with 7 bases matching TRBD1. Germline V gives CDR1 LNHDA, CDR2 SQIVND (reference sequence). This CDR3 has 17 amino acids. V lost 6 bases and J lost 1; bases outside the gene matches: 14. In DNA form, the CDR3 reads TGTGCCAGTAGCACATTCGGGACAGTTCGGGCGAACACTGAAGCTTTCTTT. This encodes CASSTFGTVRANTEAFF.

Worth noting for this clone: No DNA is shown, since the ends of the CDR3 on it are uncertain; the CDR3 is the one TCRdb lists. This chain joins TRBV12-5 and TRBJ2-5; TRBD2 is the table's D call and was not checked against the DNA. Germline lookup yields CDR1 LGHNT and CDR2 FRNRAP. The CDR3 contains 16 residues when both ends are counted. CDR3 sequence reads: CASGLGTGGRGETQYF.

The chain has TRBV18 and TRBJ2-2; D is undetermined. The germline gives CDR1 KGHSH, CDR2 LQKENI. V lost 3 bases to trimming and J lost 6 bases, with 11 bases between them. CDR3 length: 14 amino acids. The CDR3 reads CASSPRAEPGELFF. As DNA, the CDR3 is TGTGCCAGCTCACCTCGAGCCGAACCCGGGGAGCTGTTTTTT.